A selection of T cell receptor beta chains follows, all from one sample in a study of shared clonotypes between healthy human individuals. The data were produced by immunoSEQ multiplex PCR, yet TCRdb's version contains in-frame clones alone and is incomplete. The repertoire holds roughly 720,000 clones, with around 90% as singletons. Sequencing was carried out using memory CD8+ T cells from PBMCs. These receptors all stem from a man younger than 35 in good health. Some clones in this sample may be carry-over from other donors' samples. CDR3s include the opening cysteine and the closing phenylalanine or tryptophan. The order of the fields is V gene, D gene, clone size, J gene, CDR3 protein, CDR3 DNA. A D gene is named only where the DNA matches it firmly. Rows may omit the clone size; those that give it use once, few, many or a size class.

>TRBV4-3|.|once|TRBJ1-6
CASSQSSFPHSPLHF
TGCGCCAGCAGCCAATCTTCTTTCCCCCACTCACCCCTCCACTTT
>TRBV27|TRBD1|.|TRBJ1-2
CASSRTGDGAWYGYTF
TGTGCCAGCAGTAGGACAGGGGATGGCGCGTGGTATGGCTACACCTTC
>TRBV5-1|.|.|TRBJ2-7
CASSPAGQSAGYPEEQYF
TGCGCCAGCAGCCCCGCGGGCCAAAGCGCAGGGTATCCTGAGGAGCAGTACTTC
>TRBV9|.|once|TRBJ1-1
CASSPRNSVNTEAFF
TGTGCCAGCAGCCCCCGTAACAGCGTGAACACTGAAGCTTTCTTT
>TRBV2|.|.|TRBJ2-1
CASSEDLGAAYNEQFF
TGTGCCAGCAGTGAAGACCTGGGAGCGGCCTACAATGAGCAGTTCTTC
>TRBV19|TRBD1|.|TRBJ1-4
CASSIRGRNEKLFF
TGTGCCAGTAGTATCAGGGGGCGGAATGAAAAACTGTTTTTT
>TRBV28|TRBD1|.|TRBJ1-1
CASSNTGVGTEAFF
TGTGCCAGCAGTAACACAGGGGTCGGCACTGAAGCTTTCTTT
>TRBV13|TRBD2|.|TRBJ2-7
CASSFRGGGPYEQYF
TGTGCCAGCAGCTTCAGAGGCGGGGGACCCTACGAGCAGTACTTC
>TRBV4-2|TRBD2|.|TRBJ2-3
CASSRTSEIGTDTQYF
TGTGCCAGCAGCCGAACTAGCGAAATAGGCACAGATACGCAGTATTTT
>TRBV15|.|.|TRBJ2-1
CATSGRRGRSYNEQFF
TGTGCCACCAGCGGGAGGCGGGGGCGCTCCTACAATGAGCAGTTCTTC
>TRBV30|.|.|TRBJ1-4
CAWSWGVGALNEKLFF
TGTGCCTGGAGTTGGGGAGTGGGTGCATTGAATGAAAAACTGTTTTTT
>TRBV7-9|.|.|TRBJ1-1
CASSFPPGSNTEAFF
TGTGCCAGCAGCTTTCCCCCCGGCAGCAACACTGAAGCTTTCTTT
>TRBV19|.|.|TRBJ1-3
CASSVRTKGNTIYF
TGTGCCAGTAGTGTGAGGACAAAAGGAAACACCATATATTTT
>TRBV5-6|TRBD1|.|TRBJ2-3
CASSPGDRDVVTDTQYF
TGTGCCAGCAGCCCAGGGGACAGGGACGTGGTCACAGATACGCAGTATTTT
>TRBV11-2|.|.|TRBJ2-5
CASSWVGDQETQYF
TGTGCCAGCAGCTGGGTAGGGGACCAAGAGACCCAGTACTTC
>TRBV6-5|.|.|TRBJ1-5
CASSYSLNQPQHF
TGTGCCAGCAGTTACTCGCTTAATCAGCCCCAGCATTTT
>TRBV6-5|.|.|TRBJ1-1
CASSPKNTEAFF
TGTGCCAGCAGTCCCAAGAACACTGAAGCTTTCTTT
>TRBV2|TRBD1|.|TRBJ2-7
CASSEGGTGSYEQYF
TGTGCCAGCAGTGAAGGGGGGACAGGCTCCTACGAGCAGTACTTC
>TRBV25-1|TRBD1|.|TRBJ2-7
CASSDPGTGVYEQYF
TGTGCCAGCAGTGACCCCGGGACAGGGGTTTACGAGCAGTACTTC
>TRBV29-1|.|once|TRBJ2-1
CSVESQGLPSYNEQFF
TGCAGCGTTGAATCTCAGGGCCTACCATCCTACAATGAGCAGTTCTTC
>TRBV19|.|.|TRBJ2-5
CASRLGGSAQETQYF
TGTGCCAGTAGGCTCGGGGGTAGCGCCCAAGAGACCCAGTACTTC
>TRBV29-1|.|.|TRBJ2-3
CSVQISGPTDTQYF
TGCAGCGTTCAAATTAGCGGACCCACAGATACGCAGTATTTT
>TRBV27|.|.|TRBJ2-7
CASSLYPERGEQYF
TGTGCCAGCAGTTTATATCCGGAGAGGGGCGAGCAGTACTTC
>TRBV5-1|.|.|TRBJ2-2
CASSLTSIGVWGTGELFF
TGCGCCAGCAGCTTGACGTCCATCGGGGTCTGGGGCACCGGGGAGCTGTTTTTT
>TRBV19|TRBD2|.|TRBJ2-2
CASSIESGTRKHWGGELFF
TGTGCCAGTAGTATAGAGTCCGGGACTAGGAAACATTGGGGCGGGGAGCTGTTTTTT
>TRBV9|.|.|TRBJ2-4
CASSVEGADIQYF
TGTGCCAGCAGCGTAGAGGGAGCGGACATTCAGTACTTC
>TRBV7-2|.|.|TRBJ2-5
CASSPKGRGETQYF
TGTGCCAGCAGCCCAAAGGGACGCGGGGAGACCCAGTACTTC
>TRBV28|TRBD2|.|TRBJ2-3
CASNTGGRRIDTQYF
TGTGCCAGCAATACGGGGGGTAGGCGAATAGATACGCAGTATTTT
>TRBV7-9|.|.|TRBJ1-2
CASAPMEGPQTSNYGYTF
TGTGCCAGCGCCCCGATGGAGGGCCCCCAGACTTCTAACTATGGCTACACCTTC
>TRBV12-5|.|.|TRBJ1-1
CASYGGPARIVPDLMNTEAFF
TGTGCTAGTTATGGAGGGCCAGCGAGAATTGTACCCGACCTCATGAACACTGAAGCTTTCTTT
>TRBV5-4|.|.|TRBJ2-7
CASSSLAYEQYF
TGTGCCAGCAGCTCCCTCGCCTACGAGCAGTACTTC
>TRBV13|.|.|TRBJ2-7
CASSFGRGVEQYF
TGTGCCAGCAGCTTCGGCAGGGGTGTTGAGCAGTACTTC
>TRBV11-2|.|.|TRBJ2-7
CASSYSGGSYEQYF
TGTGCCAGCAGCTACTCTGGGGGTTCCTACGAGCAGTACTTC
>TRBV4-3|.|.|TRBJ2-7
CASSLSLIAEDYEQYF
TGCGCCAGCAGTCTGTCGCTGATAGCGGAGGATTACGAGCAGTACTTC
>TRBV30|.|.|TRBJ1-6
CAWTGGGPLHF
TGTGCCTGGACTGGTGGAGGACCCCTCCACTTT
>TRBV5-1|.|.|TRBJ1-6
CASSAGLKNNSPLHF
TGCGCCAGCAGCGCGGGACTGAAGAATAATTCACCCCTCCACTTT
>TRBV21-1|.|.|TRBJ2-7
CASSRGQIYEQYF
TGTGCCAGCAGCAGGGGACAGATCTACGAGCAGTACTTC
>TRBV19|TRBD1|.|TRBJ1-3
CASSIWTGPTGNTIYF
TGTGCCAGTAGTATATGGACAGGCCCTACTGGAAACACCATATATTTT
>TRBV4-3|.|once|TRBJ1-4
CASSQSWENEKLFF
TGCGCCAGCAGCCAAAGCTGGGAGAATGAAAAACTGTTTTTT
>TRBV7-2|.|once|TRBJ2-7
CASSLNTAGASSYEQYF
TGTGCCAGCAGCTTAAATACAGCCGGAGCGAGCTCCTACGAGCAGTACTTC
>TRBV4-3|.|.|TRBJ1-1
CASSQDFGGGTEAFF
TGCGCCAGCAGCCAAGACTTCGGAGGGGGCACTGAAGCTTTCTTT
>TRBV19|TRBD1|.|TRBJ1-2
CANKRRTGPYGYTF
TGTGCCAATAAAAGAAGGACAGGGCCTTATGGCTACACCTTC
>TRBV28|TRBD1|.|TRBJ2-1
CASSIMGQSSYNEQFF
TGTGCCAGCAGTATAATGGGACAGAGCTCCTACAATGAGCAGTTCTTC
>TRBV19|.|.|TRBJ2-7
CASSATGAGGYEQYF
TGTGCCAGTAGTGCTACCGGAGCCGGAGGCTACGAGCAGTACTTC
>TRBV7-2|TRBD2|once|TRBJ2-6
CASSLGRTSFDSGANVLTF
TGTGCCAGCAGCTTAGGACGGACTAGCTTCGACTCTGGGGCCAACGTCCTGACTTTC
>TRBV27|.|.|TRBJ1-5
CASSLSSNQPQHF
TGTGCCAGCAGTTTATCCAGCAATCAGCCCCAGCATTTT
>TRBV7-2|TRBD1|.|TRBJ2-7
CASSLGDSYYEQYF
TGTGCCAGCAGCTTAGGGGACAGCTATTACGAGCAGTACTTC
>TRBV5-6|.|.|TRBJ2-7
CASSLARPGRKAYEQYF
TGTGCCAGCAGCTTGGCCCGGCCAGGGAGGAAAGCCTACGAGCAGTACTTC